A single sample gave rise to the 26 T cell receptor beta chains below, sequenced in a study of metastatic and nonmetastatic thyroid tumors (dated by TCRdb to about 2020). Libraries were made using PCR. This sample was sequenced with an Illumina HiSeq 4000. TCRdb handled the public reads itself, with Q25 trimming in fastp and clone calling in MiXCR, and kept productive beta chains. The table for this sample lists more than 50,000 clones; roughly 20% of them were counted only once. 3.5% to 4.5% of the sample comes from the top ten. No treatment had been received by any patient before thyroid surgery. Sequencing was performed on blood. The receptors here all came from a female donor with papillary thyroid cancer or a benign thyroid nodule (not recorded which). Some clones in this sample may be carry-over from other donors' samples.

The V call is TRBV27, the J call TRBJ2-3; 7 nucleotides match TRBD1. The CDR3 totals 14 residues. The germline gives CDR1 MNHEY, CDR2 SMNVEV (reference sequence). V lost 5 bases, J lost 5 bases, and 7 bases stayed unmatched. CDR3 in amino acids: CASSPLWTGDTQYF. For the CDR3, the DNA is TGTGCCAGCAGTCCCCTCTGGACAGGAGATACGCAGTATTTT.

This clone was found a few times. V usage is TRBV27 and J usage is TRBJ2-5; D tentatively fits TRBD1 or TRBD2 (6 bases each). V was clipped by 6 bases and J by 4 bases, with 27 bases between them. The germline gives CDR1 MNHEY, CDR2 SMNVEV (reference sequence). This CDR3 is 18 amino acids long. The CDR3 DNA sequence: TGTGCCAGCAGACGCCAGGGTGGGGGGACATGGATGGCAGAGACCCAGTACTTC. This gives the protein CASRRQGGGTWMAETQYF.

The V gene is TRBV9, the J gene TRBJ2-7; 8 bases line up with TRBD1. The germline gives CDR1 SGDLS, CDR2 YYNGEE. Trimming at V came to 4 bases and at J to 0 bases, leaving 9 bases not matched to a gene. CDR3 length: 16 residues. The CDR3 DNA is TGTGCCAGCAGCCCCCGGACAGGGAAAAGCTCCTACGAGCAGTACTTC. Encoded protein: CASSPRTGKSSYEQYF.

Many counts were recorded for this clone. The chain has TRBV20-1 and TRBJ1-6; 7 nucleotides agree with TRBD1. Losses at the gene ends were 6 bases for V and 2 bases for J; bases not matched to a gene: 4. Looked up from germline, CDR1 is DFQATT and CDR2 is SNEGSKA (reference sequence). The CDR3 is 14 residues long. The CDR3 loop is CSALDRAYNSPLHF. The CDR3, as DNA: TGCAGTGCCCTCGACAGGGCCTATAATTCACCCCTCCACTTT.

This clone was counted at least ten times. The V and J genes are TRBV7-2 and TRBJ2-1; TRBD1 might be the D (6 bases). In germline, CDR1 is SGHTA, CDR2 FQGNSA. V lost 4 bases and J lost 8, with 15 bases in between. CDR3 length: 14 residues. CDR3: CASSSGVTWYEQFF. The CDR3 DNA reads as TGTGCCAGCAGCTCAGGGGTTACTTGGTATGAGCAGTTCTTC.

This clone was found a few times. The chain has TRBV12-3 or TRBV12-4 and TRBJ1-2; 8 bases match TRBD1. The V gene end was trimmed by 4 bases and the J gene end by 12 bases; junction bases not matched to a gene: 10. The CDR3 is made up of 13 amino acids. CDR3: CASSSGQGGGHTF. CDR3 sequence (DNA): TGTGCCAGCAGTTCTGGACAGGGAGGCGGCCACACCTTC.

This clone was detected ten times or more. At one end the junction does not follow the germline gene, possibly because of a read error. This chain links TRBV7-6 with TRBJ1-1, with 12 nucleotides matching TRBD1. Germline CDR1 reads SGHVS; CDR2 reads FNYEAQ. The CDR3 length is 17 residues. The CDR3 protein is CASSVAGTGGIVTEAFF. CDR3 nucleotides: TGTGCCAGCAGCGTAGCCGGGACAGGGGGCATAGTCACTGAAGCTTTCTTT.

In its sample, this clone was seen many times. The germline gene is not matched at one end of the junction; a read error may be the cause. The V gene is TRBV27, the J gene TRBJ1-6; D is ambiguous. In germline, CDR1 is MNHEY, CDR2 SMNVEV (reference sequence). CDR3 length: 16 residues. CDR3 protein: CAGSSNPGYVGSPLHF. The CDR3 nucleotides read TGTGCCGGCAGTTCAAATCCGGGTTATGTGGGTTCACCCCTCCACTTT.

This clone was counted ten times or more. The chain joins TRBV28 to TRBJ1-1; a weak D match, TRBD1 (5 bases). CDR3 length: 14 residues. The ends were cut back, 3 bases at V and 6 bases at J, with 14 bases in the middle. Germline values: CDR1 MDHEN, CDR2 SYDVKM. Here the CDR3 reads CASSFGTSVPEAFF. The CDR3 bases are TGTGCCAGCAGTTTCGGGACGTCGGTCCCTGAAGCTTTCTTT. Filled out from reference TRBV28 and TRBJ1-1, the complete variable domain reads DVKVTQSSRYLVKRTGEKVFLECVQDMDHENMFWYRQDPGLGLRLIYFSYDVKMKEKGDIPEGYSVSREKKERFSLILESASTNQTSMYLCASSFGTSVPEAFFGQGTRLTVV.

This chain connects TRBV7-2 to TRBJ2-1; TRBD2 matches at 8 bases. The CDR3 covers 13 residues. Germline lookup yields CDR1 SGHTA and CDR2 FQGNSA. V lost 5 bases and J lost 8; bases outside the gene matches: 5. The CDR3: CASSALLADEQFF. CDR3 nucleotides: TGTGCCAGCAGCGCCTTACTAGCGGATGAGCAGTTCTTC.

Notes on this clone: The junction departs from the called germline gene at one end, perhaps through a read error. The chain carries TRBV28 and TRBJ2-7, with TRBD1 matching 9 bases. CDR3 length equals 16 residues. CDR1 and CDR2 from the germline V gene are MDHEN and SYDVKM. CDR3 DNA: TGTTCCAGCAGTCCGCCCATGGTACAGGGGGCTTACGAGCAGTACTTC. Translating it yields CSSSPPMVQGAYEQYF.

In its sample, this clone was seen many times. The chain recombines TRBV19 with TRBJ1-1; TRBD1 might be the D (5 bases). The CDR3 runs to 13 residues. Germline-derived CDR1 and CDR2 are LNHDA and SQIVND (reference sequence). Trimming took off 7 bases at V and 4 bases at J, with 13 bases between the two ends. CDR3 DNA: TGTGCCAGTATGTTGGGGGATGGCACTGAAGCTTTCTTT. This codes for CASMLGDGTEAFF. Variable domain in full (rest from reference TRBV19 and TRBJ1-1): DGGITQSPKYLFRKEGQNVTLSCEQNLNHDAMYWYRQDPGQGLRLIYYSQIVNDFQKGDIAEGYSVSREKKESFPLTVTSAQKNPTAFYLCASMLGDGTEAFFGQGTRLTVV.

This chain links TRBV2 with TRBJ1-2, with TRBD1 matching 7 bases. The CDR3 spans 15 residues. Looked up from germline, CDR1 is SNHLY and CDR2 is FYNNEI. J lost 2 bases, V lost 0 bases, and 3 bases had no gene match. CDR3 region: CASSEAGTANYGYTF. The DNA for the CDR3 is TGTGCCAGCAGTGAAGCCGGGACAGCAAACTATGGCTACACCTTC.

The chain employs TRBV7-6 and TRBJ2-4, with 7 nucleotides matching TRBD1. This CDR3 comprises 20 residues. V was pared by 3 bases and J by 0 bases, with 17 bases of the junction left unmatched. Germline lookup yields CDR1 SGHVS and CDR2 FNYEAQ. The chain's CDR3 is CASSLDGLRGRWVAKNIQYF. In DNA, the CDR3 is TGTGCCAGCAGCTTGGATGGTTTGAGGGGGCGGTGGGTAGCCAAAAACATTCAGTACTTC.

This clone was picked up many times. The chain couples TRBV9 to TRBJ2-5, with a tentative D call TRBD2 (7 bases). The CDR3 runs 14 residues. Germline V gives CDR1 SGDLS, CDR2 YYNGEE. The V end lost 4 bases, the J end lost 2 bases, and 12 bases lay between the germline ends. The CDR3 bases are TGTGCCAGCAGCTGGGGGGGCGGACAAGAGACCCAGTACTTC. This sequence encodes CASSWGGGQETQYF.

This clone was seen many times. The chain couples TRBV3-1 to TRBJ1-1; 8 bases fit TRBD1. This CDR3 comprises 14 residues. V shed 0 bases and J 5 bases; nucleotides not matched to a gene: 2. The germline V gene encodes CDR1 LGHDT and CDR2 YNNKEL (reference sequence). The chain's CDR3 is CASSQDNRGTEAFF. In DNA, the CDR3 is TGTGCCAGCAGCCAAGATAACAGGGGGACTGAAGCTTTCTTT.

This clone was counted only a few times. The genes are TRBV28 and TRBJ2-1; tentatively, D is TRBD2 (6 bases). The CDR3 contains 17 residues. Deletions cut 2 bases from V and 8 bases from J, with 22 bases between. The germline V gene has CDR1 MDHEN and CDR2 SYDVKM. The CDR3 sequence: CASSLGNGGAVVDEQFF. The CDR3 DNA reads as TGTGCCAGCAGTTTAGGAAACGGAGGGGCCGTTGTGGATGAGCAGTTCTTC.

The CDR3 DNA sequence: TGTGCCTGTAATAGCTCTGGAAACACCATATATTTT. Protein: CACNSSGNTIYF. The rearrangement links TRBV30 to TRBJ1-3, with D unclear. CDR1 and CDR2 from the germline V gene are GTSNPN and SVGIG (reference sequence). V was pared by 6 bases and J by 0 bases, with 6 bases between. This CDR3 comprises 12 residues.

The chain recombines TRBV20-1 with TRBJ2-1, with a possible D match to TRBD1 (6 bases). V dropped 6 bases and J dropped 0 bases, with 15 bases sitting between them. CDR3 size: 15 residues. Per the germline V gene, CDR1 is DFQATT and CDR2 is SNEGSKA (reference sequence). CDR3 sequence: CSAANGQTSYNEQFF. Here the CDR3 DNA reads TGCAGTGCCGCGAATGGACAGACCTCCTACAATGAGCAGTTCTTC.

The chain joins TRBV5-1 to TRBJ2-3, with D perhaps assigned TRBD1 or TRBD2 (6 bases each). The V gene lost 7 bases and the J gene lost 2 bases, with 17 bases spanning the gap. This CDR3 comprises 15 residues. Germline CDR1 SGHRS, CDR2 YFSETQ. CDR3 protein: CASWLGAGSTDTQYF. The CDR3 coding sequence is TGCGCCAGCTGGTTGGGGGCGGGATCCACAGATACGCAGTATTTT.

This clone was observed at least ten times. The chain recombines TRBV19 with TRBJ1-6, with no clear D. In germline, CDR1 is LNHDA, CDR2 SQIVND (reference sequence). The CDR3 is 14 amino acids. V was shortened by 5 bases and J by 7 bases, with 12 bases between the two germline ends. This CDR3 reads CASSPRAANSPLHF. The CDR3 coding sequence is TGTGCCAGTAGTCCCCGGGCAGCAAATTCACCCCTCCACTTT.

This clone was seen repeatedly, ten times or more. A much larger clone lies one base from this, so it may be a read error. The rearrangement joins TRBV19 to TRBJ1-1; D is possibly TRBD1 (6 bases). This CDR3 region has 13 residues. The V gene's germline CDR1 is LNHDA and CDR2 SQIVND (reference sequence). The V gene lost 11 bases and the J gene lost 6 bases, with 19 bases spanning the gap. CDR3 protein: CAGMKGENPEAFF. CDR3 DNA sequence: TGTGCCGGTATGAAGGGGGAGAATCCTGAAGCTTTCTTT.

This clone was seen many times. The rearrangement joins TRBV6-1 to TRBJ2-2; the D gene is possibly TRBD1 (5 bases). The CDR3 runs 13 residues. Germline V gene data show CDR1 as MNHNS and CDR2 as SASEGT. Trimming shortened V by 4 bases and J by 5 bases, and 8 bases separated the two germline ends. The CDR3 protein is CASSARETGELFF. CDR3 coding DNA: TGTGCCAGCAGTGCCAGGGAAACCGGGGAGCTGTTTTTT.

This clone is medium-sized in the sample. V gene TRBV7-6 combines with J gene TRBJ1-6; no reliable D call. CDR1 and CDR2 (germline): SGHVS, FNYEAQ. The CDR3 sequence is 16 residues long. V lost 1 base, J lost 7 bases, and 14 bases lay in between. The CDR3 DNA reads TGTGCCAGCAGCTTAGTATCGGACGGAGGAAATTCACCCCTCCACTTT. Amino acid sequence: CASSLVSDGGNSPLHF.

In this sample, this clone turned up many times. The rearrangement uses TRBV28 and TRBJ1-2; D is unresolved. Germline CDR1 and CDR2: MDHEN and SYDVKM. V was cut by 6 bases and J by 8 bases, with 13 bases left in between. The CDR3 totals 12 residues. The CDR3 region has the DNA TGTGCCAGCAGGTTTCAAGAGGAGGGCTACACCTTC. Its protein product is CASRFQEEGYTF.

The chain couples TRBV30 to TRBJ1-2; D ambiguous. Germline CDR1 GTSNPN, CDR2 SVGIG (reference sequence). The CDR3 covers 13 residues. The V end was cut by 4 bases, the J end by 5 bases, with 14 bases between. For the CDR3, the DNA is TGTGCCTGGACCCTGGATAGACGGTATGGCTACACCTTC. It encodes CAWTLDRRYGYTF.